This paragraph covers one T cell receptor beta chain sequence. What it binds is not known. The sample is drawn from a study of shared clonotypes between healthy human individuals. CDR3 length equals 15 residues. Germline V lookup: CDR1 SGHTA, CDR2 FQGNSA. V gave up 4 bases and J gave up 3 bases; unmatched junction bases: 5. Authors' data handling: With immunoSEQ giving junction-only sequences and no quality scores, filtering differed. The protocol was immunoSEQ multiplex PCR, while the TCRdb copy is restricted to in-frame clones and leaves out a portion. That table furnishes V, J and clone size, whereas the DNA furnished D and trimming. The repertoire includes roughly 300,000 clones, around 70% of them detected once, and about 9.4% sits in the top ten. Study results and caveats: Clonotype sharing among donors, it was expected, would be affected by sequencing depth. Among non-shared clonotypes, generation probabilities were lower than among those shared by all four donors.

The investigators split CD4+ cells into a CD45RA+ naive subset and a CD45RA-negative memory subset. The material sequenced was memory CD4+ T cells sorted from blood. Stated subset: CD45RA-negative fraction. The chain has TRBV7-2 and TRBJ2-7, with 11 bases matching TRBD2. The sequence derives from a man aged 25 to 40 in good health. This CDR3 reads CASSSSSGRNYEQYF. CDR3 bases: TGTGCCAGCAGCTCCTCTAGCGGGAGGAACTACGAGCAGTACTTC.